This paragraph covers one TCR beta chain sequence. This entry belongs to a study of Ad26.COV2.S vaccination and SARS-CoV-2 variants. Overall study: Donor got 5x10^10 or 1x10^11 viral particles of Ad26.COV2.S.

As for treatment: over 15 received Ad26.COV2.S at low or high dose, single or two shots; about five received placebo; per-sample allocation not given. The samples date from day 63 after the first vaccine or placebo injection. Within Boston, the person who donated was an adult of 18-55 years. The length of the CDR3 is 16 residues. With 6 bases removed from V and 5 bases from J, the gap between germline ends came to 17 bases. Germline V gene lookup returns CDR1 MDHEN and CDR2 SYDVKM. The protocol was immunoSEQ multiplex PCR, while the TCRdb copy is restricted to in-frame clones and leaves out a portion. The sample carries fewer than 400,000 clones, over 80% recorded once.

The chain joins TRBV28 to TRBJ1-6, with TRBD1 as a possible D gene (5 bases). The sequences come from peripheral blood, collected in a trial of Ad26.COV2.S vaccine versus placebo. The receptor was derived from a person aged 18-65 years who received the Ad26.COV2.S COVID-19 vaccine or a placebo. CDR3 DNA: TGTGCCAGCAGAGATTGGGGGGGACTGCATAATTCACCCCTCCACTTT. Its translation: CASRDWGGLHNSPLHF.